The sequence of this TCR beta chain was determined in a study of brain T cells in children with intractable seizures. The repertoire was sequenced with immunoSEQ multiplex PCR; TCRdb's copy has only in-frame clones and lacks some. The profile shows about 340,000 clones, over 90% of them singletons. Indicated time point: blood from clinic visit 5 months post-surgery; TSC patient then seizure free. Surgery cases with the highest brain T cell transcript signatures were chosen for sequencing. Before surgery, patients took at least one anti-epileptic drug. The study, taken as a whole, reports: HCMV serostatus was not known, and viral specificity came from CDR3 similarity only.

The CDR3 sequence is 17 residues long. CDR1 MNHEY and CDR2 SMNVEV come from the germline V gene (reference sequence). V lost 1 base to trimming and J lost 4 bases, with 19 bases between them. Concerning this clone: Its antigen is undetermined.

The sequence derives from a boy younger than two with tuberous sclerosis and intractable seizures. The chain recombines TRBV27 with TRBJ1-2; D is possibly TRBD1 (5 bases). Sequencing used peripheral blood, obtained roughly 5 months after surgery. The CDR3 region has the DNA TGTGCCAGCAGTTTATTTCGGGAGGATGTGGGGGTCTATGGCTACACCTTC. Protein sequence: CASSLFREDVGVYGYTF.